The clone carrying this T cell receptor (beta chain) appeared many times. No antigen is known for it. The sample is drawn from a study of T cells in Graves' hyperthyroidism and ophthalmopathy. About the research overall: Before treatment of any kind, peripheral blood was taken at initial diagnosis.

The CDR3 runs to 15 residues. CDR1 and CDR2 from the germline V gene are MNHEY and SMNVEV (reference sequence). V was trimmed by 5 bases and J by 3 bases, leaving 16 bases between them. Using RNA transcripts as the source, TCR beta CDR3 regions were amplified. HTBI primers drove first-round RT-PCR of the TCR CDR3. TCRdb re-called the multiplex PCR reads with MiXCR, one entry per CDR3 protein. Counted here are some 370,000 distinct CDR3 sequences, roughly a sixth occurring once; the ten biggest clones make up roughly a third. General study findings and limits: Blood also carried most thyroid clonotypes expanded above 0.001.

The chain is built from TRBV27 and TRBJ1-2; D gene unclear. Sequences were obtained from blood. This sequence originates from a woman aged 30 to 39 with Graves' hyperthyroidism that later progressed to Graves' ophthalmopathy. The chain's CDR3 is CASSLRGGFDYGYTF. As DNA, the CDR3 is TGTGCCAGCAGTCTACGCGGTGGGTTTGACTATGGCTACACCTTC.